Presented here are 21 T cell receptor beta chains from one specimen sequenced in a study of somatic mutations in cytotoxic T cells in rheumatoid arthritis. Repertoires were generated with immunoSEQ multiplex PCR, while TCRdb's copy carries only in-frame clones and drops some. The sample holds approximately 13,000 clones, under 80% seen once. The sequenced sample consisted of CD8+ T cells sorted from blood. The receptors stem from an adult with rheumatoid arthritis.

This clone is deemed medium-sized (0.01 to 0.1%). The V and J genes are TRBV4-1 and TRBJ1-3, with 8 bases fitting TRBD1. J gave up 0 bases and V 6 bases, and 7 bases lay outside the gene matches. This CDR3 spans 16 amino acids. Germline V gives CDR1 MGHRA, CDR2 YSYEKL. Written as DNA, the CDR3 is TGCGCCAGCAGAGCGCAGGGGGCCAGCTCTGGAAACACCATATATTTT. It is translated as CASRAQGASSGNTIYF.

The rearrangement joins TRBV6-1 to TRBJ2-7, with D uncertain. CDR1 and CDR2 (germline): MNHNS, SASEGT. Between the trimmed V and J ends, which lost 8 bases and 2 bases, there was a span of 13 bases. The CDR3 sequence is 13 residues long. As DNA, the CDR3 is TGTGCCAGCTTCGGAGACGGTACCTACGAGCAGTACTTC. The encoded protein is CASFGDGTYEQYF.

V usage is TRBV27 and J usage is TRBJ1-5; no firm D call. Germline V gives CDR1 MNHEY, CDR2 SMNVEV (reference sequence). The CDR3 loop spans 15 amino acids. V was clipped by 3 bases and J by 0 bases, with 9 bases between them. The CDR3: CASSLAGNSNQPQHF. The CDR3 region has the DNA TGTGCCAGCAGTTTGGCAGGCAATAGCAATCAGCCCCAGCATTTT.

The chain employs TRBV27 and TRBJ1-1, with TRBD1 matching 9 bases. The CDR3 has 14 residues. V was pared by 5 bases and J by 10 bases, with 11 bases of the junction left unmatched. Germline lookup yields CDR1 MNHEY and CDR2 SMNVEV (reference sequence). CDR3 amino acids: CASSPEQDRGRAFF. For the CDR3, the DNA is TGTGCCAGCAGTCCCGAACAGGACAGGGGCAGAGCTTTCTTT.

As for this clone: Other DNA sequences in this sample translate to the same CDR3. DNA of the CDR3: TGCAGCGTAAGCCTTACAGATACGCAGTATTTT. Translated: CSVSLTDTQYF. V and J are TRBV29-1 and TRBJ2-3; no clear D gene. V was clipped by 6 bases and J by 3 bases, with 7 bases between them. The germline V gene has CDR1 SQVTM and CDR2 ANQGSEA. The CDR3 contains 11 residues.

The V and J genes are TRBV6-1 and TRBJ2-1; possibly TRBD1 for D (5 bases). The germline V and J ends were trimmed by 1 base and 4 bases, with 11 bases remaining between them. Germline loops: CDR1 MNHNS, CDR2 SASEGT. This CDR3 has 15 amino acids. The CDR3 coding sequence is TGTGCCAGCAGTGAAGGTGTGGACATTTACAATGAGCAGTTCTTC. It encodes CASSEGVDIYNEQFF.

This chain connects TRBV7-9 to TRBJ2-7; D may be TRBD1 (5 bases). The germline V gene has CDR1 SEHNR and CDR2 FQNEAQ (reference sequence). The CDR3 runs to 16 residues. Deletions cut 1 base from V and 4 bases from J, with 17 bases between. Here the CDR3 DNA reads TGTGCCAGCAGCTTAGAGGATCAGGGTACCCCATACGAGCAGTACTTC. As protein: CASSLEDQGTPYEQYF.

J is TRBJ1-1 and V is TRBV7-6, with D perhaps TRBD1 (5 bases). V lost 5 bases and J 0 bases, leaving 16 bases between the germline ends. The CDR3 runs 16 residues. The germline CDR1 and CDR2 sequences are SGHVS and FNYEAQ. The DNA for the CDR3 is TGTGCCAGCAGCCCCCTGGCCGCGACAGTGAACACTGAAGCTTTCTTT. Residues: CASSPLAATVNTEAFF.

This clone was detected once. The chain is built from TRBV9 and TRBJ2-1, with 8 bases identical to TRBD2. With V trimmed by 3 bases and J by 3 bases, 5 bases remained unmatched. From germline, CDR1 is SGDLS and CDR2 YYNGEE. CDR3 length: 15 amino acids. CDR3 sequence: CASSARGGVYNEQFF. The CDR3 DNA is TGTGCCAGCAGCGCCCGGGGGGGCGTCTACAATGAGCAGTTCTTC.

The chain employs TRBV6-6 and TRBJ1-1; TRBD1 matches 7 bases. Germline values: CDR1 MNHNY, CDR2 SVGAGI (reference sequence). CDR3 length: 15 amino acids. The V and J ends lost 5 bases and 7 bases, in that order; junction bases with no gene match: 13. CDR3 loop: CASSRSSGQRGEAFF. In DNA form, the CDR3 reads TGTGCCAGCAGTAGATCATCGGGACAGAGGGGTGAAGCTTTCTTT.

CDR3 residues: CASKSLAGTNEQFF. CDR3 bases: TGTGCCAGCAAAAGTCTAGCGGGAACTAATGAGCAGTTCTTC. The chain is built from TRBV6-5 and TRBJ2-1, with TRBD2 identical over 9 bases. The CDR3 is 14 residues long. The ends lost 7 bases at V and 7 bases at J; junction bases unmatched: 8. Germline-derived CDR1 and CDR2 are MNHEY and SVGAGI.

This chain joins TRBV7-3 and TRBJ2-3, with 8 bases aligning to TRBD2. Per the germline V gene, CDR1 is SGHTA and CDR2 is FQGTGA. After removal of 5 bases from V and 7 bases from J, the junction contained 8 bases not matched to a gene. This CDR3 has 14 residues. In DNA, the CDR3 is TGTGCCAGCAGCCCCGGGGGGGGGCCGTATACGCAGTATTTT. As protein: CASSPGGGPYTQYF.

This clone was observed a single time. This chain's CDR3 is CASSLPGQGTTEAFF. The CDR3 nucleotides read TGCGCCAGCAGCCTCCCGGGACAGGGGACCACTGAAGCTTTCTTT. This rearrangement joins TRBV4-1 to TRBJ1-1; 10 bases line up with TRBD1. CDR3 size: 15 residues. Per the germline V gene, CDR1 is MGHRA and CDR2 is YSYEKL. J lost 4 bases, V lost 4 bases, and 6 bases had no gene match.

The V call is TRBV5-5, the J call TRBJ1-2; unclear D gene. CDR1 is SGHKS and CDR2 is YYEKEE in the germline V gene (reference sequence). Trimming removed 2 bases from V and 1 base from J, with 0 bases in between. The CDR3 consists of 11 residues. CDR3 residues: CASSFNYGYTF. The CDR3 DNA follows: TGTGCCAGCAGCTTTAACTATGGCTACACCTTC. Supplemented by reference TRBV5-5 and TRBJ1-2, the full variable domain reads DAGVTQSPTHLIKTRGQQVTLRCSPISGHKSVSWYQQVLGQGPQFIFQYYEKEERGRGNFPDRFSARQFPNYSSELNVNALLLGDSALYLCASSFNYGYTFGSGTRLTVV.

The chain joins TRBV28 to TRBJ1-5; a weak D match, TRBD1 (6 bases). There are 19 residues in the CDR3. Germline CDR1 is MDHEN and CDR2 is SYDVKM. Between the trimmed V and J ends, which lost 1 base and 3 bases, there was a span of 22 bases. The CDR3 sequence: CASSLFVHTGTQYNQPQHF. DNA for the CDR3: TGTGCCAGCAGTTTATTTGTCCACACCGGGACACAATACAATCAGCCCCAGCATTTT. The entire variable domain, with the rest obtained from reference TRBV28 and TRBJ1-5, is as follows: DVKVTQSSRYLVKRTGEKVFLECVQDMDHENMFWYRQDPGLGLRLIYFSYDVKMKEKGDIPEGYSVSREKKERFSLILESASTNQTSMYLCASSLFVHTGTQYNQPQHFGDGTRLSIL.

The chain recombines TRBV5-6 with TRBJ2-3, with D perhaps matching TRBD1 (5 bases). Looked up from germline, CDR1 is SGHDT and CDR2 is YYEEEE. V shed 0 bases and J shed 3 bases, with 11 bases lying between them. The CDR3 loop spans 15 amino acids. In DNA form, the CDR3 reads TGTGCCAGCAGCTTGGGTATCCAGGGAACAGATACGCAGTATTTT. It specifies CASSLGIQGTDTQYF.

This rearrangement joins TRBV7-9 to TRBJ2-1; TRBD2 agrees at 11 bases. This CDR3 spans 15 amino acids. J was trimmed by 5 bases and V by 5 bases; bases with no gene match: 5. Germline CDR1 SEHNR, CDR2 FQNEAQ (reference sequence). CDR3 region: CASSPGLAEDNEQFF. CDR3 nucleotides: TGTGCCAGCAGCCCGGGACTAGCGGAGGACAATGAGCAGTTCTTC.

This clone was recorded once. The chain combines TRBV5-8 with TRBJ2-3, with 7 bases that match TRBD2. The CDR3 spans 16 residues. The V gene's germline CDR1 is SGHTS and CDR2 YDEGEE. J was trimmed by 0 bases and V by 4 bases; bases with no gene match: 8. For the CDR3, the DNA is TGTGCCAGCAGCCCCCCTAGCGGACCTAGCACAGATACGCAGTATTTT. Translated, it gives CASSPPSGPSTDTQYF.

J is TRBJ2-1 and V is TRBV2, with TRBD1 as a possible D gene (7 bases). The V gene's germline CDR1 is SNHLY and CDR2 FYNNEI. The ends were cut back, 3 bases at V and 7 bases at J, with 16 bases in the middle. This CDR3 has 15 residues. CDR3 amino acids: CASSDGGGGGNEQFF. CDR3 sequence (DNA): TGTGCCAGCAGTGATGGAGGGGGCGGTGGGAATGAGCAGTTCTTC.

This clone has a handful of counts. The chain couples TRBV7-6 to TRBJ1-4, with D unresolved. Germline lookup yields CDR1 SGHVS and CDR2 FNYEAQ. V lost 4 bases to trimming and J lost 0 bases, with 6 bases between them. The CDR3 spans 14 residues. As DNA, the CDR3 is TGTGCCAGCAGCTCCGGTGCAACTAATGAAAAACTGTTTTTT. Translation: CASSSGATNEKLFF.

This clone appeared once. In DNA form, the CDR3 reads TGTGCCAGTAGTGCCGGGACAGGGCGGCACGAGCAGTACGTC. This codes for CASSAGTGRHEQYV. The V and J genes are TRBV19 and TRBJ2-7; 9 positions match TRBD1. This CDR3 has 14 residues. Germline CDR1 is LNHDA and CDR2 is SQIVND (reference sequence). Unmatched junction bases numbered 7, after V lost 5 bases and J lost 5 bases.